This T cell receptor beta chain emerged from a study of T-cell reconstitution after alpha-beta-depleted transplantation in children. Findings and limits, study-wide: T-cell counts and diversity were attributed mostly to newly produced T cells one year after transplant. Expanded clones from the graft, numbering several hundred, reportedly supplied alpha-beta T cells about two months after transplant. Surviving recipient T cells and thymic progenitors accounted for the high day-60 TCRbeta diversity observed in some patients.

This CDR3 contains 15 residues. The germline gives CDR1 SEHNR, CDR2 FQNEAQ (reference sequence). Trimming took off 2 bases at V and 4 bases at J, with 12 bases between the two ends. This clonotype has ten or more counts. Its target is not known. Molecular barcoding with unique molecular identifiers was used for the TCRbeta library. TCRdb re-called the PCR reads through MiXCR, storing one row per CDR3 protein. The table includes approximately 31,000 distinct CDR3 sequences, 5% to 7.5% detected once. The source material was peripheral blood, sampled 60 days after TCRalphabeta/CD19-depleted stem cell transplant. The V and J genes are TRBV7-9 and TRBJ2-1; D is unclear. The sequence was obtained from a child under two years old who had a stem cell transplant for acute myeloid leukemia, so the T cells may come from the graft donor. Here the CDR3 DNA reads TGTGCCAGCAGCTTATCCCGCCCTTCGTACAATGAGCAGTTCTTC. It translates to CASSLSRPSYNEQFF.